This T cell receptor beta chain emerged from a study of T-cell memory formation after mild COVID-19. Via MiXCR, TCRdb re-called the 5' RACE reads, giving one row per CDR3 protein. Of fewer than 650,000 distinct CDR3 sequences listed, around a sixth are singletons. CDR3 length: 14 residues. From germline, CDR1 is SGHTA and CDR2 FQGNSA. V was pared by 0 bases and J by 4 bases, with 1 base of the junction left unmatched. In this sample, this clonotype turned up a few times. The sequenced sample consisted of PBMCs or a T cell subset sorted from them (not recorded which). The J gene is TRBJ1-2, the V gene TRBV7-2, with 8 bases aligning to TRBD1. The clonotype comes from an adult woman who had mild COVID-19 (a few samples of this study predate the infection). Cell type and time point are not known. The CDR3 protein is CASSLAQGAYGYTF. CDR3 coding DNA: TGTGCCAGCAGCTTAGCGCAGGGGGCCTATGGCTACACCTTC.